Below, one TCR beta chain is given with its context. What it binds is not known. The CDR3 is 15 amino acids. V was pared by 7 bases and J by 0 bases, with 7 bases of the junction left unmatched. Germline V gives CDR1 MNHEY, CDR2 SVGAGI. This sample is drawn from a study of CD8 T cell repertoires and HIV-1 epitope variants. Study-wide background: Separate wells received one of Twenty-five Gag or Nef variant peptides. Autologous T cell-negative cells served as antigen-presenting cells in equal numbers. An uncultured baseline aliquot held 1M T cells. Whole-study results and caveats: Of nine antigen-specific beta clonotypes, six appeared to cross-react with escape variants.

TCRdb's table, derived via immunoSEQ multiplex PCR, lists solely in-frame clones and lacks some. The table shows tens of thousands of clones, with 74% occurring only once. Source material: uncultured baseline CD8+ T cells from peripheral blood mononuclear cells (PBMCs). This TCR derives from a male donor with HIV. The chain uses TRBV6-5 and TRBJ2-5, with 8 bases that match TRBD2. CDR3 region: CASKAGASYQETQYF. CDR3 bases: TGTGCCAGCAAAGCGGGGGCCTCGTACCAAGAGACCCAGTACTTC.